This T cell receptor beta chain came from a study of CD8 T cells in ankylosing spondylitis. The study's findings and limits: Blood from ankylosing spondylitis patients appeared to carry a characteristic roughly 8-variant TCR beta motif. Matched ankylosing spondylitis synovial fluid reportedly contained a significantly enriched population of disease-linked clones. Disease-linked clones bore a CD8+ phenotype, appearing relatively rarely in peripheral blood. A number of the motif variants had already been described in reactive arthritis synovial fluid and blood.

Quantitative 5'-RACE was performed with molecular barcodes, and it yielded the TCR beta libraries. TCRdb reprocessed the 5' RACE reads with MiXCR, giving one entry per CDR3 protein. The repertoire holds 700,000 to 850,000 distinct CDR3 sequences, with roughly 10% as singletons. V shed 3 bases and J shed 7 bases, with 12 bases lying between them. Per germline, CDR1 SQVTM and CDR2 ANQGSEA. This CDR3 comprises 13 residues. This clonotype has more than one count but fewer than ten. Its antigen is undetermined. The receptor comes from a male donor with ankylosing spondylitis. What was sequenced was blood, either unsorted or a sorted T cell fraction (not recorded which). This chain joins TRBV29-1 and TRBJ1-4; D possibly corresponds to TRBD1 (5 bases). CDR3 region: CSVDEGFGEKLFF. DNA for the CDR3: TGCAGCGTTGATGAGGGGTTTGGTGAAAAACTGTTTTTT.